These 8 T cell receptor beta chains came from one sample sequenced in a study of glioma-infiltrating T cells. Using RNA template, CDR3s of TCR alpha and beta were amplified with iRepertoire arm-PCR. TCRdb re-analysed the multiplex PCR reads in MiXCR, keeping a single row per CDR3 protein. The sample yields more than 110,000 distinct CDR3 sequences, approximately 39% seen once. Source material: glioma tissue, nonneoplastic brain tissue, or PBMCs (not recorded which). The source of these receptors is a human donor with low-grade glioma or glioblastoma, undergoing nonglioma brain surgery, or in good health (not recorded which).

The chain is built from TRBV3-1 and TRBJ2-3, with 9 bases that match TRBD2. CDR3 length: 18 residues. Per germline, CDR1 LGHDT and CDR2 YNNKEL (reference sequence). The trim removed 0 bases at V and 1 base at J, leaving 8 bases unmatched. The CDR3, as DNA: TGTGCCAGCAGCCAAGAGGGGAAAGCGGGAGGCCGCACAGATACGCAGTATTTT. As protein: CASSQEGKAGGRTDTQYF.

The rearrangement links TRBV27 to TRBJ2-2, with D uncertain. CDR1 and CDR2 from the germline V gene are MNHEY and SMNVEV (reference sequence). Trimming took off 3 bases at V and 4 bases at J, with 6 bases between the two ends. The CDR3 spans 13 residues. In DNA, the CDR3 is TGTGCCAGCAGTTTGGTCCTCACCGGGGAGCTGTTTTTT. This codes for CASSLVLTGELFF.

The chain employs TRBV7-6 and TRBJ2-5; 12 nucleotides agree with TRBD1. The CDR3 consists of 15 residues. Per the germline V gene, CDR1 is SGHVS and CDR2 is FNYEAQ. Trimming at V came to 2 bases and at J to 4 bases, leaving 2 bases not matched to a gene. The CDR3 region is CASSLWDRGLETQYF. CDR3 nucleotide sequence: TGTGCCAGCAGCTTATGGGACAGGGGGCTAGAGACCCAGTACTTC.

The V gene is TRBV5-4, the J gene TRBJ2-2; TRBD2 matches at 11 bases. Losses at the gene ends were 3 bases for V and 1 base for J; bases not matched to a gene: 2. The CDR3 consists of 16 residues. The V gene's germline CDR1 is SGHNT and CDR2 YYREEE (reference sequence). The CDR3 nucleotides read TGTGCCAGCAGCTCTGGGACTAGCGGGAACACCGGGGAGCTGTTTTTT. Its protein is CASSSGTSGNTGELFF.

There are many counts of this clonotype. This rearrangement joins TRBV10-3 to TRBJ2-3; perhaps TRBD2 as D (6 bases). V was trimmed by 0 bases and J by 9 bases, leaving 10 bases between them. Germline-derived CDR1 and CDR2 are ENHRY and SYGVKD. The CDR3 is 13 amino acids. DNA of the CDR3: TGTGCCATCAGTGAGTCGACTAGTAGAACGCAGTATTTT. Translation gives CAISESTSRTQYF.

Regarding this clonotype: This may stem from a read error, because a much larger clone lies one nucleotide away. V gene TRBV28 combines with J gene TRBJ1-2; D is undetermined. Germline CDR1 is MDHEN and CDR2 is SYDVKM. Trimming left V 4 bases short and J 4 bases short, with 13 bases between. The CDR3 is made up of 14 amino acids. CDR3 DNA: TGTGCCAGCAGTTCACCCCGACCACTCTATGGCTACACCTTC. It specifies CASSSPRPLYGYTF.

The J gene is TRBJ2-7, the V gene TRBV7-2, with D perhaps matching TRBD1 or TRBD2 (5 bases each). The CDR3 loop spans 14 amino acids. The V end lost 2 bases, the J end lost 4 bases, and 12 bases lay between the germline ends. Germline CDR1 is SGHTA and CDR2 is FQGNSA. CDR3 DNA sequence: TGTGCCAGCAGCTTAAGTTGGGGACCTTACGAGCAGTACTTC. It specifies CASSLSWGPYEQYF.

This chain connects TRBV7-2 to TRBJ1-1; D is unclear. Germline loops: CDR1 SGHTA, CDR2 FQGNSA. V was clipped by 5 bases and J by 9 bases, with 10 bases between them. This CDR3 spans 11 amino acids. CDR3: CASSLTTQAFF. The CDR3 nucleotides are TGTGCCAGCAGCCTCACGACGCAAGCTTTCTTT.